The 21 T cell receptor beta chains listed next were all sequenced from one sample in a study of vaccination and CD4 T cells after COVID-19. These receptors' targets are unknown. The Oncomine TCR Beta short-read assay was applied to DNA of cultured CD4+ T cells. Using its own MiXCR run on the PCR reads, TCRdb lists one record per CDR3 protein. In the table there are about 21,000 distinct CDR3 sequences, roughly half of which are singletons. The sample's treatment: roughly ten-day PBMC culture with coronavirus spike peptide pools or control peptides (ViraFEST assay). Sequencing was done on a sample of CD4+ T cells from blood, cultured in vitro. These receptors came from a human donor who had recovered from COVID-19.

The chain employs TRBV20-1 and TRBJ1-1, with D perhaps TRBD1 (6 bases). Germline CDR1 and CDR2: DFQATT and SNEGSKA (reference sequence). This CDR3 region has 13 residues. V lost 6 bases, J lost 7 bases, and 18 bases lay in between. Here the CDR3 reads CSAQPNRENEAFF. CDR3 bases: TGCAGTGCGCAACCCAACAGGGAGAATGAAGCTTTCTTT.

The sample holds one count of this clonotype. The rearrangement links TRBV5-1 to TRBJ1-1; D gene ambiguous. Germline CDR1 reads SGHRS; CDR2 reads YFSETQ. There are 15 residues in the CDR3. V dropped 1 base and J dropped 1 base, with 11 bases sitting between them. CDR3 sequence: CASSLLGGRNTEAFF. DNA of the CDR3: TGCGCCAGCAGCTTGTTGGGCGGGCGGAACACTGAAGCTTTCTTT.

The chain joins TRBV6-1 to TRBJ1-6; 7 nucleotides agree with TRBD1. The CDR3 is made up of 16 amino acids. V lost 7 bases and J lost 10; bases outside the gene matches: 16. Germline V gives CDR1 MNHNS, CDR2 SASEGT. This CDR3 reads CASKKTGMGARSPLHF. The CDR3 DNA is TGTGCCAGCAAAAAGACAGGGATGGGGGCAAGGTCACCCCTCCACTTT.

The J gene is TRBJ2-5, the V gene TRBV19; 7 bases map to TRBD1. V was pared by 4 bases and J by 6 bases, with 8 bases of the junction left unmatched. There are 14 residues in the CDR3. The germline gives CDR1 LNHDA, CDR2 SQIVND (reference sequence). This CDR3 reads CASSKGQVMQTQYF. Here the CDR3 DNA reads TGTGCCAGTAGTAAAGGACAGGTCATGCAGACCCAGTACTTC.

This sequence joins TRBV9 and TRBJ1-5, with a weak D call TRBD1 (6 bases). The V gene lost 0 bases and the J gene lost 5 bases, with 9 bases spanning the gap. The CDR3 has 14 residues. Germline loops: CDR1 SGDLS, CDR2 YYNGEE. CDR3 sequence: CASSVGGADQPQHF. CDR3 coding DNA: TGTGCCAGCAGCGTAGGGGGGGCCGATCAGCCCCAGCATTTT.

This clonotype was seen more than once but under ten times. The CDR3 loop reads CASSLIAGANYEQYF. DNA for the CDR3: TGTGCCAGCAGCTTGATAGCGGGAGCAAACTACGAGCAGTACTTC. V is TRBV7-2 and J is TRBJ2-7; 9 nucleotides line up with TRBD2. The V gene's germline CDR1 is SGHTA and CDR2 FQGNSA. The CDR3 totals 15 residues. J was trimmed by 3 bases and V by 3 bases; bases with no gene match: 6.

The CDR3 spells CAISPGWGSTDTQYF. The CDR3 region has the DNA TGTGCCATCAGTCCGGGGTGGGGGAGCACAGATACGCAGTATTTT. V gene TRBV10-3 combines with J gene TRBJ2-3; D may correspond to TRBD1 or TRBD2 (5 bases each). V was trimmed by 5 bases and J by 0 bases, leaving 12 bases between them. This CDR3 comprises 15 residues. Germline V gene data show CDR1 as ENHRY and CDR2 as SYGVKD.

This clonotype has a single count. The chain joins TRBV7-9 to TRBJ2-2; the D is unclear. V lost 3 bases, J lost 0 bases, and 11 bases lay in between. The CDR3 has 16 residues. CDR1 and CDR2 (germline): SEHNR, FQNEAQ (reference sequence). CDR3 sequence: CASSLSGVANTGELFF. The CDR3 DNA is TGTGCCAGCAGCTTGTCGGGCGTAGCGAACACCGGGGAGCTGTTTTTT.

The V and J genes are TRBV20-1 and TRBJ2-3; D tentatively fits TRBD1 or TRBD2 (6 bases each). The CDR3 is 15 residues long. Germline assignment: CDR1 DFQATT and CDR2 SNEGSKA (reference sequence). Trimming cost V 6 bases and J 1 base, with 17 bases left between them. The CDR3 loop reads CSAIPRGRGTDTQYF. The CDR3 DNA reads TGCAGTGCCATCCCCCGGGGGCGAGGCACAGATACGCAGTATTTT.

This clonotype was detected a few times. The chain carries TRBV6-4 and TRBJ1-1; a weak D match, TRBD1 (6 bases). The CDR3 is 14 amino acids. CDR1 and CDR2 from the germline V gene are MRHNA and SNTAGT. V lost 5 bases to trimming and J lost 4 bases, with 14 bases between them. The CDR3 bases are TGTGCCAGCAGTCGGGGGACAACGGGCACTGAAGCTTTCTTT. This gives the protein CASSRGTTGTEAFF.

V usage is TRBV2 and J usage is TRBJ1-2, with 9 bases matching TRBD1. CDR1 is SNHLY, CDR2 FYNNEI, per germline. The CDR3 sequence is 15 residues long. J was trimmed by 1 base and V by 5 bases; bases with no gene match: 5. DNA of the CDR3: TGTGCCAGCAGTAGAGGACAGGGGTTTAACTATGGCTACACCTTC. This encodes CASSRGQGFNYGYTF.

This sequence joins TRBV5-1 and TRBJ2-3, with D hard to call. The CDR3 runs to 14 residues. Germline V lookup: CDR1 SGHRS, CDR2 YFSETQ. V shed 0 bases and J shed 5 bases, with 10 bases lying between them. CDR3 amino acids: CASSLEGPKDTQYF. The DNA of the CDR3 is TGCGCCAGCAGCTTGGAAGGCCCGAAAGATACGCAGTATTTT.

This clonotype was found a few times. The V call is TRBV2, the J call TRBJ1-5, with 7 bases matching TRBD1. The CDR3 is 14 residues long. V lost 2 bases to trimming and J lost 4 bases; unmatched junction nucleotides: 2. Germline CDR1 and CDR2: SNHLY and FYNNEI. CDR3 DNA sequence: TGTGCCAGCAGTGAAAACAGGGGAAATCAGCCCCAGCATTTT. It translates to CASSENRGNQPQHF.

This clonotype was found once. V gene TRBV20-1 combines with J gene TRBJ2-3; D possibly corresponds to TRBD2 (6 bases). Germline V gives CDR1 DFQATT, CDR2 SNEGSKA (reference sequence). V shed 5 bases and J shed 4 bases, with 19 bases lying between them. The CDR3 sequence is 15 residues long. The CDR3 loop is CSAESETRYPDTQYF. CDR3 nucleotides: TGCAGTGCTGAATCCGAGACTAGATATCCAGATACGCAGTATTTT.

The CDR3 here is CASSASGVSTDTQYF. The CDR3 DNA is TGTGCCAGCAGCGCTTCAGGGGTGAGCACAGATACGCAGTATTTT. The genes are TRBV7-9 and TRBJ2-3; a possible D gene is TRBD1 (6 bases). The CDR3 runs 15 residues. Trimming left V 5 bases short and J 0 bases short, with 12 bases between. Germline V gene lookup returns CDR1 SEHNR and CDR2 FQNEAQ (reference sequence).

The gene calls are TRBV6-1 and TRBJ1-5; tentatively, D is TRBD1 (6 bases). The V end lost 8 bases, the J end lost 6 bases, and 8 bases lay between the germline ends. The CDR3 runs to 11 residues. Germline lookup yields CDR1 MNHNS and CDR2 SASEGT. The DNA of the CDR3 is TGTGCCAGCGGGGGCTCTCAGCCCCAGCATTTT. Translated, it gives CASGGSQPQHF.

This clonotype was counted only a few times. The J gene is TRBJ1-2, the V gene TRBV6-5, with 7 positions matching TRBD1. Germline V CDR1 and CDR2: MNHEY, SVGAGI. The CDR3 consists of 15 residues. J lost 5 bases, V lost 3 bases, and 9 bases had no gene match. The CDR3 is CASSYQSRGGYGYTF. The DNA of the CDR3 is TGTGCCAGCAGTTATCAAAGCAGGGGGGGGTATGGCTACACCTTC.

The J gene is TRBJ2-1, the V gene TRBV20-1; 7 bases are shared with TRBD2. The junction had 14 bases not matched to a gene; V was cut back by 4 bases and J by 8 bases. This CDR3 spans 15 amino acids. CDR1 is DFQATT and CDR2 is SNEGSKA in the germline V gene (reference sequence). The CDR3, as DNA: TGCAGTGCTACCAACGCGCCAGGGCGGGAGTATGAGCAGTTCTTC. Amino acid sequence: CSATNAPGREYEQFF.

The V and J genes are TRBV11-1 and TRBJ1-2, with a possible D match to TRBD1 (6 bases). The V end lost 6 bases, the J end lost 7 bases, and 15 bases lay between the germline ends. Germline-derived CDR1 and CDR2 are SGHAT and FQDESV (reference sequence). This CDR3 has 13 amino acids. The CDR3 sequence is CASSVNREAGYTF. CDR3 sequence (DNA): TGTGCCAGCAGTGTCAACAGGGAGGCTGGCTACACCTTC.

This clonotype was picked up a small number of times. The chain has TRBV6-2 or TRBV6-3 and TRBJ2-7, with D perhaps matching TRBD1 (6 bases). The V gene's germline CDR1 is MNHEY and CDR2 SVGEGT. This CDR3 is built from 14 residues. Trimming left V 2 bases short and J 2 bases short, with 10 bases between. The chain's CDR3 is CASSYGGSTYEQYF. CDR3 nucleotide sequence: TGTGCCAGCAGTTACGGGGGCAGCACCTACGAGCAGTACTTC.

The chain couples TRBV19 to TRBJ1-2, with 9 bases lining up with TRBD1. The CDR3 is 16 amino acids. CDR1 is LNHDA, CDR2 SQIVND, per germline (reference sequence). V trimming: 5 bases; J trimming: 1 base; junction bases outside the gene matches: 8. For the CDR3, the DNA is TGTGCCAGTAGTGTCAGCCCGGGACAGGGTAACTATGGCTACACCTTC. It translates to CASSVSPGQGNYGYTF.